These 28 T cell receptor beta chains came from one sample sequenced in a study of beta chain features in type 1 diabetes. The study, taken as a whole, reports: Shorter TCRB CDR3s, moderately but significantly so, were found in Type 1 diabetes patients in all four CD4+ subsets.

Their target antigens are unknown. The investigators reverse transcribed all of the isolated RNA, so they sequenced expressed TCRB transcripts. Here immunoSEQ multiplex PCR was the method, and the copy in TCRdb shows in-frame clones only, minus some. The profile shows about 160,000 clones, about 10% of them singletons. Sequenced input: central memory CD4+ T cells from blood. These receptors were collected from a woman younger than 45 with type 1 diabetes.

The chain employs TRBV5-4 and TRBJ1-1, with TRBD1 matching 7 bases. Per germline, CDR1 SGHNT and CDR2 YYREEE (reference sequence). The CDR3 is made up of 14 amino acids. J lost 1 base, V lost 4 bases, and 4 bases had no gene match. For the CDR3, the DNA is TGTGCCAGCAGCCTCCGGGACAGGAACACTGAAGCTTTCTTT. Amino acid sequence: CASSLRDRNTEAFF. The whole variable domain, filled in from reference TRBV5-4 and TRBJ1-1, reads ETGVTQSPTHLIKTRGQQVTLRCSSQSGHNTVSWYQQALGQGPQFIFQYYREEENGRGNFPPRFSGLQFPNYSSELNVNALELDDSALYLCASSLRDRNTEAFFGQGTRLTVV.

This sequence joins TRBV2 and TRBJ1-2; 11 nucleotides agree with TRBD1. With 6 bases clipped from V and 14 bases from J, the junction kept 5 bases outside the gene matches. This CDR3 has 11 amino acids. Germline values: CDR1 SNHLY, CDR2 FYNNEI. CDR3 DNA: TGTGCCAGCAGGGACAGGGGGCGAGTAACCTTC. It is translated as CASRDRGRVTF.

This clone was seen a handful of times. This sequence joins TRBV19 and TRBJ2-7; the match to TRBD2 covers 9 bases. V gave up 7 bases and J gave up 0 bases; unmatched junction bases: 7. The CDR3 sequence is 15 residues long. The germline CDR1 and CDR2 sequences are LNHDA and SQIVND (reference sequence). The CDR3 sequence is CASTPTSGGSYEQYF. CDR3 in DNA: TGTGCCAGTACCCCGACTAGCGGAGGCTCCTACGAGCAGTACTTC.

This clone was detected only a few times. The V call is TRBV7-9, the J call TRBJ1-2; tentatively, D is TRBD1 (5 bases). The germline gives CDR1 SEHNR, CDR2 FQNEAQ (reference sequence). The CDR3 runs to 13 residues. Trimming took 4 bases from V and 6 from J, leaving 12 bases between them. CDR3 sequence (DNA): TGTGCCAGCAGCTCCCCAGCAGGGAATGGCTACACCTTC. Amino acid sequence: CASSSPAGNGYTF.

In this sample, this clone turned up a few times. The chain joins TRBV14 to TRBJ2-3, with D unclear. This CDR3 comprises 13 residues. From germline, CDR1 is SGHDN and CDR2 FVKESK. V was pared by 0 bases and J by 6 bases, with 7 bases between. The CDR3 loop is CASSQDNSDTQYF. In DNA form, the CDR3 reads TGTGCCAGCAGCCAAGATAACTCGGATACGCAGTATTTT.

The chain joins TRBV2 to TRBJ2-7; tentative D call: TRBD1 (6 bases). This CDR3 spans 13 amino acids. Trimming took 6 bases from V and 1 from J, leaving 10 bases between them. The germline V gene encodes CDR1 SNHLY and CDR2 FYNNEI. CDR3 coding DNA: TGTGCCAGCAGCGCGGACAGATCCTACGAGCAGTACTTC. Encoded protein: CASSADRSYEQYF.

V usage is TRBV29-1 and J usage is TRBJ1-2, with D hard to call. Deletions cut 4 bases from V and 4 bases from J, with 10 bases between. CDR3 length: 12 amino acids. The germline CDR1 and CDR2 sequences are SQVTM and ANQGSEA. The CDR3 reads CSVGAYSYGYTF. The CDR3 region has the DNA TGCAGCGTTGGGGCCTACAGCTATGGCTACACCTTC.

The chain couples TRBV28 to TRBJ2-2; no firm D call. The CDR3 consists of 13 residues. Per the germline V gene, CDR1 is MDHEN and CDR2 is SYDVKM. V dropped 8 bases and J dropped 4 bases, with 11 bases sitting between them. For the CDR3, the DNA is TGTGCCAGCCAACAGCCGACCACCGGGGAGCTGTTTTTT. It codes for CASQQPTTGELFF.

This clone was observed a handful of times. This chain connects TRBV5-1 to TRBJ2-3; no definite D call. The CDR3 totals 14 residues. With 3 bases removed from V and 2 bases from J, the gap between germline ends came to 10 bases. Germline CDR1 SGHRS, CDR2 YFSETQ. In DNA, the CDR3 is TGCGCCAGCAGCTACCGGAGCTCCACAGATACGCAGTATTTT. Amino acid sequence: CASSYRSSTDTQYF. The full variable domain, with the rest looked up from reference TRBV5-1 and TRBJ2-3, is KAGVTQTPRYLIKTRGQQVTLSCSPISGHRSVSWYQQTPGQGLQFLFEYFSETQRNKGNFPGRFSGRQFSNSRSEMNVSTLELGDSALYLCASSYRSSTDTQYFGPGTRLTVL.

The sample holds one count of this clone. CDR3 nucleotides: TGCACCAGCAGCCAAGCCAGGGGTGGTAATCAGCCCCAGCATTTT. This encodes CTSSQARGGNQPQHF. The J gene is TRBJ1-5, the V gene TRBV1; TRBD1 is taken as the D call from the table, unchecked against the DNA. TRBV1 is marked as a pseudogene. There are 15 residues in the CDR3.

This clone was counted a few times. This chain uses TRBV2 with TRBJ1-5; the D gene is possibly TRBD1 (5 bases). The V and J ends lost 5 bases and 1 base respectively, with 12 bases between them. CDR3 length: 15 residues. From germline, CDR1 is SNHLY and CDR2 FYNNEI. This chain's CDR3 is CASSQLTASNQPQHF. The CDR3 coding sequence is TGTGCCAGCAGTCAATTGACAGCGAGCAATCAGCCCCAGCATTTT.

The chain is built from TRBV18 and TRBJ1-5; 8 bases map to TRBD1. Germline loops: CDR1 KGHSH, CDR2 LQKENI. The CDR3 consists of 15 residues. J gave up 1 base and V 3 bases, and 2 bases lay outside the gene matches. CDR3 sequence: CASSPGQGSNQPQHF. The CDR3 DNA reads as TGTGCCAGCTCACCTGGACAGGGAAGCAATCAGCCCCAGCATTTT.

This clone was seen more than once but under ten times. The chain employs TRBV2 and TRBJ2-3, with no clear D. The V end was cut by 4 bases, the J end by 5 bases, with 7 bases between. The germline CDR1 and CDR2 sequences are SNHLY and FYNNEI. CDR3 length: 12 amino acids. The CDR3 reads CASSVVRDTQYF. The CDR3 nucleotides read TGTGCCAGCAGTGTGGTTAGAGATACGCAGTATTTT.

The rearrangement joins TRBV7-8 to TRBJ1-1; D ambiguous. CDR3 length: 10 amino acids. Germline CDR1 is SGHVS and CDR2 is FQNEAQ. V was shortened by 5 bases and J by 11 bases, with 9 bases between the two germline ends. DNA of the CDR3: TGTGCCAGCAGCCCGCACGAGGCTTTCTTT. Protein product: CASSPHEAFF.

V gene TRBV9 combines with J gene TRBJ1-5; D gene ambiguous. Germline CDR1 SGDLS, CDR2 YYNGEE. The V gene lost 0 bases and the J gene lost 4 bases, with 5 bases spanning the gap. The CDR3 contains 13 residues. The CDR3 sequence is CASSVAPNQPQHF. CDR3 nucleotides: TGTGCCAGCAGCGTAGCCCCGAATCAGCCCCAGCATTTT.

This clone has just a few counts. V and J are TRBV7-8 and TRBJ1-2; 9 bases are shared with TRBD1. The CDR3 is 14 amino acids. CDR1 SGHVS and CDR2 FQNEAQ come from the germline V gene. V shed 5 bases and J 3 bases; nucleotides not matched to a gene: 4. The CDR3 loop is CASSPGTGYYGYTF. The CDR3 nucleotides read TGTGCCAGCAGCCCCGGGACAGGGTACTATGGCTACACCTTC.

The rearrangement joins TRBV10-2 to TRBJ1-5; 7 bases align to TRBD1. The CDR3 sequence is 14 residues long. J gave up 9 bases and V 10 bases, and 15 bases lay outside the gene matches. Germline CDR1 WSHSY, CDR2 SAAADI. The CDR3 coding sequence is TGCGCCACAGGGGACAGTTCGGTTTTCAGGCCCCAGCATTTT. Its protein is CATGDSSVFRPQHF.

The chain joins TRBV21-1 to TRBJ2-5; whether TRBD2, the table's D call, matches the DNA was not checked. TRBV21-1 corresponds to a pseudogene. CDR3 length equals 17 residues. The CDR3 loop reads CAIAMGLAGVPAETQYF. Here the CDR3 DNA reads TGTGCCATCGCCATGGGCCTAGCGGGAGTCCCAGCGGAGACCCAGTACTTC.

In this sample, this clone turned up a few times. At one end, the junction sequence differs from germline, possibly due to a read error. The rearrangement joins TRBV6-1 to TRBJ2-1; D gene uncertain. The CDR3 sequence is 15 residues long. Germline V gives CDR1 MNHNS, CDR2 SASEGT. CDR3 in DNA: TGTGCCATCAGTGATACGGCTAGTGGAACCCATGAGCAGTTCTTC. As protein: CAISDTASGTHEQFF.

V is TRBV4-1 and J is TRBJ2-1; 11 bases are a match to TRBD2. Looked up from germline, CDR1 is MGHRA and CDR2 is YSYEKL. V trimming: 4 bases; J trimming: 14 bases; junction bases outside the gene matches: 13. The CDR3 is made up of 15 amino acids. The CDR3 protein is CASSPGTSGLRGEFF. The CDR3 DNA follows: TGCGCCAGCAGCCCCGGGACTAGCGGACTCCGGGGGGAGTTCTTC.

CDR3: CASSPGQGANYGYTF. CDR3 bases: TGTGCCAGCAGCCCTGGACAGGGGGCTAACTATGGCTACACCTTC. The V call is TRBV7-6, the J call TRBJ1-2, with 10 bases fitting TRBD1. Germline CDR1 and CDR2: SGHVS and FNYEAQ. CDR3 length: 15 residues. V shed 5 bases and J 0 bases; nucleotides not matched to a gene: 3.

In its sample, this clone was seen a few times. The CDR3 spells CASSLGLAGVDEQFF. For the CDR3, the DNA is TGTGCCAGCAGCTTAGGCCTAGCGGGAGTTGATGAGCAGTTCTTC. V is TRBV7-2 and J is TRBJ2-1, with 10 positions matching TRBD2. The CDR3 is 15 amino acids. J gave up 8 bases and V 1 base, and 5 bases lay outside the gene matches. CDR1 is SGHTA and CDR2 is FQGNSA in the germline V gene.

This clone has only a few counts. This chain links TRBV4-1 with TRBJ1-2, with 7 bases identical to TRBD1. Germline V gene data show CDR1 as MGHRA and CDR2 as YSYEKL. The ends lost 2 bases at V and 5 bases at J; junction bases unmatched: 11. The CDR3 totals 16 residues. The CDR3 DNA sequence: TGCGCCAGCAGCCAACCTGAGGGGGCGTATACGTATGGCTACACCTTC. It yields the protein CASSQPEGAYTYGYTF.

The chain joins TRBV7-9 to TRBJ2-3, with 8 bases matching TRBD1. J gave up 3 bases and V 5 bases, and 7 bases lay outside the gene matches. This CDR3 is built from 15 residues. Germline V lookup: CDR1 SEHNR, CDR2 FQNEAQ (reference sequence). The CDR3 nucleotides read TGTGCCAGCAGCCTGGTACAGGGGGTAACAGATACGCAGTATTTT. Its translation is CASSLVQGVTDTQYF.

This clone was detected a few times. The chain links TRBV5-6 to TRBJ2-6; no firm D call. The V and J ends lost 0 bases and 7 bases respectively, with 8 bases between them. The CDR3 totals 14 residues. CDR1 SGHDT and CDR2 YYEEEE come from the germline V gene. The CDR3 protein is CASSLVGFANVLTF. The CDR3 DNA is TGTGCCAGCAGCTTGGTCGGGTTCGCCAACGTCCTGACTTTC.

This clone came up a few times. The J gene is TRBJ2-3, the V gene TRBV5-1; 7 bases match TRBD2. Trimming took 4 bases from V and 1 from J; bases not matched to a gene: 9. Germline values: CDR1 SGHRS, CDR2 YFSETQ. This CDR3 is 16 amino acids long. CDR3 bases: TGCGCCAGCAGCCCGGAGGCTAGCGGCGGCACAGATACGCAGTATTTT. Its protein is CASSPEASGGTDTQYF.

The rearrangement joins TRBV11-2 to TRBJ1-2; a possible D gene is TRBD1 (6 bases). V lost 5 bases and J lost 8, with 15 bases in between. The germline gives CDR1 SGHAT, CDR2 FQNNGV. The CDR3 runs to 13 residues. The CDR3 region is CASSRETDRGYTF. In nucleotides, the CDR3 is TGTGCCAGCAGCCGGGAAACCGACAGGGGCTACACCTTC.

The rearrangement joins TRBV29-1 to TRBJ2-1, with 7 bases fitting TRBD2. J lost 8 bases, V lost 2 bases, and 9 bases had no gene match. The germline CDR1 and CDR2 sequences are SQVTM and ANQGSEA. The CDR3 extends over 14 amino acids. The CDR3 here is CSVERGRVSDEQFF. CDR3 DNA: TGCAGCGTTGAACGGGGGAGGGTTTCGGATGAGCAGTTCTTC.